These 10 T cell receptor beta chains were all obtained from the same sample, sequenced in a study of blood T cell repertoires in COVID-19. The protocol was immunoSEQ multiplex PCR, while the TCRdb copy is restricted to in-frame clones and leaves out a portion. The repertoire holds approximately 97,000 clones, 75% to 90% seen once, with 4.5% in the top ten. Sequencing input: peripheral blood. The origin of the receptors is a human donor in a cohort sampled during active COVID-19.

The V gene is TRBV6-5, the J gene TRBJ1-1, with a tentative D call TRBD1 (5 bases). The V and J ends lost 6 bases and 0 bases respectively, with 8 bases between them. Germline V gene lookup returns CDR1 MNHEY and CDR2 SVGAGI. The CDR3 is 13 residues long. CDR3: CASRMTVNTEAFF. As DNA, the CDR3 is TGTGCCAGCAGGATGACAGTGAACACTGAAGCTTTCTTT.

The chain couples TRBV7-2 to TRBJ1-2; a possible D gene is TRBD1 (6 bases). Trimming stripped 5 bases from V and 0 bases from J, with 16 bases between. This CDR3 has 16 amino acids. Per germline, CDR1 SGHTA and CDR2 FQGNSA. The CDR3 DNA reads TGTGCCAGCAGCCCACCGGACAGATACCCTAACTATGGCTACACCTTC. It specifies CASSPPDRYPNYGYTF.

V is TRBV5-8 and J is TRBJ2-1; 8 nucleotides align to TRBD2. The trim removed 5 bases at V and 0 bases at J, leaving 7 bases unmatched. There are 16 residues in the CDR3. CDR1 is SGHTS and CDR2 is YDEGEE in the germline V gene. CDR3 sequence (DNA): TGTGCCAGCAGGTATAGGGGGACTAGCTCCTACAATGAGCAGTTCTTC. It specifies CASRYRGTSSYNEQFF.

The chain carries TRBV30 and TRBJ1-6; maybe TRBD1 (6 bases). Germline V gives CDR1 GTSNPN, CDR2 SVGIG (reference sequence). The CDR3 totals 15 residues. V was clipped by 7 bases and J by 6 bases, with 19 bases between them. The CDR3 DNA reads as TGTGCCTTCCGATGGCGATGGGGGCGTAATTCACCCCTCCACTTT. It codes for CAFRWRWGRNSPLHF.

The V call is TRBV30, the J call TRBJ2-1; weak D call: TRBD2 (7 bases). V was clipped by 2 bases and J by 0 bases, with 14 bases between them. The germline V gene encodes CDR1 GTSNPN and CDR2 SVGIG (reference sequence). The CDR3 consists of 16 residues. In nucleotides, the CDR3 is TGTGCCTGGAGTCTCCCGGGGGGCAGCTCCTACAATGAGCAGTTCTTC. Protein: CAWSLPGGSSYNEQFF.

The genes are TRBV5-6 and TRBJ2-5; 10 positions match TRBD2. This CDR3 is 16 amino acids long. The trim removed 0 bases at V and 9 bases at J, leaving 11 bases unmatched. Germline loops: CDR1 SGHDT, CDR2 YYEEEE. CDR3 in amino acids: CASSLASSGGMRAQYF. The DNA for the CDR3 is TGTGCCAGCAGCTTGGCCTCTAGCGGGGGCATGCGGGCCCAGTACTTC.

In the case of this clone: Other DNA sequences in the sample encode the same CDR3. The chain couples TRBV27 to TRBJ2-2; 9 nucleotides line up with TRBD2. Looked up from germline, CDR1 is MNHEY and CDR2 is SMNVEV (reference sequence). V trimming: 1 base; J trimming: 5 bases; junction bases outside the gene matches: 14. The CDR3 runs 19 residues. The CDR3 coding sequence is TGTGCCAGCAGTTTATTGGGACTCGCGGGGGGGCCGGGGACCGGGGAGCTGTTTTTT. As protein: CASSLLGLAGGPGTGELFF.

The CDR3 nucleotides read TGCGCCAGCAGCCTTGGTCCAGGGCAGGCCGGCACAGATACGCAGTATTTT. Translation gives CASSLGPGQAGTDTQYF. This chain uses TRBV4-1 with TRBJ2-3, with a tentative D call TRBD1 (5 bases). The CDR3 spans 17 residues. Trimming removed 4 bases at V and 1 base at J, with 18 bases between. Germline V gene data show CDR1 as MGHRA and CDR2 as YSYEKL.

The gene calls are TRBV5-1 and TRBJ2-1, with 11 bases aligning to TRBD2. This CDR3 has 16 residues. Germline values: CDR1 SGHRS, CDR2 YFSETQ. With 0 bases clipped from V and 3 bases from J, the junction kept 2 bases outside the gene matches. The DNA for the CDR3 is TGCGCCAGCAGCTTGGCCGGGACTAGCGGCTACAATGAGCAGTTCTTC. This gives the protein CASSLAGTSGYNEQFF.

The chain recombines TRBV2 with TRBJ1-5, with D unresolved. Per the germline V gene, CDR1 is SNHLY and CDR2 is FYNNEI. The V and J ends lost 2 bases and 1 base respectively, with 9 bases between them. The CDR3 contains 15 residues. This CDR3 reads CASSELFGSNQPQHF. CDR3 DNA: TGTGCCAGCAGTGAACTGTTCGGGAGCAATCAGCCCCAGCATTTT.